This is a list of T cell receptor beta chains from one sample in a study of blood T cells in healthy people across ages. TCRdb independently ran MiXCR on the 5' RACE reads; one entry per CDR3 protein. The sample lists some 1.5 million distinct CDR3 sequences, about 30% occurring once. Sequencing was performed on blood. All receptors derive from a young woman in good health. Each CDR3 is given with its conserved first and last residue. A D gene is named only where the DNA matches it firmly. Part of the rows lack a size; the others show once, few, many or a class for expanded clones.

J | size | D | V | CDR3 | DNA
TRBJ2-6 | . | . | TRBV7-3 | CASSLSGYGANVLTF | TGTGCCAGCAGCTTATCAGGGTACGGGGCCAACGTCCTGACTTTC
TRBJ1-4 | . | . | TRBV7-9 | CASSGDLGTNEKLFF | TGTGCCAGTTCAGGGGATCTCGGAACTAATGAAAAACTGTTTTTT
TRBJ1-5 | few | . | TRBV5-6 | CASSLAVRGDNQPQHF | TGTGCCAGCAGCTTGGCCGTCAGGGGAGACAATCAGCCCCAGCATTTT
TRBJ1-2 | few | TRBD1 | TRBV6-5 | CASSRDRDGYGYTF | TGTGCCAGCAGTAGGGACAGGGATGGCTATGGCTACACCTTC
TRBJ1-2 | many | . | TRBV15 | CATSRRQDYGYTF | TGTGCCACCAGCAGGAGACAGGACTATGGCTACACCTTC
TRBJ1-2 | . | . | TRBV11-2 | CASSSDSPGYTF | TGTGCCAGCAGCTCTGACAGTCCCGGCTACACCTTC
TRBJ2-7 | . | . | TRBV2 | CASSEARTVSNEQYF | TGTGCCAGCAGTGAAGCGCGGACAGTTTCCAACGAGCAGTACTTC
TRBJ2-7 | few | TRBD2 | TRBV4-1 | CASSQVSAGEYEQYF | TGCGCCAGCAGCCAAGTCTCCGCGGGGGAGTACGAGCAGTACTTC
TRBJ2-7 | many | TRBD1 | TRBV7-9 | CASSSWDRAYKQYF | TGTGCCAGCAGCTCCTGGGACAGGGCCTACAAGCAGTACTTC
TRBJ2-6 | many | . | TRBV5-1 | CASSLGPVQWANVLTF | TGCGCCAGCAGCTTGGGTCCGGTCCAGTGGGCCAACGTCCTGACTTTC
TRBJ2-7 | . | . | TRBV5-1 | CASSSNQGFSYEQYF | TGCGCCAGCAGCTCAAATCAGGGATTCTCCTACGAGCAGTACTTC
TRBJ2-1 | . | . | TRBV20-1 | CSARPSGEIHEQFF | TGCAGTGCGAGACCCTCTGGGGAAATCCATGAGCAGTTCTTC
TRBJ2-1 | few | . | TRBV12-3/TRBV12-4 | CASRLAGGEQFF | TGTGCCAGCAGGCTAGCTGGAGGTGAGCAGTTCTTC
TRBJ2-7 | many | . | TRBV7-9 | CASSSDLSGTLYEQYF | TGTGCCAGCAGCTCGGACCTTTCGGGGACACTCTACGAGCAGTACTTC
TRBJ2-7 | many | . | TRBV5-5 | CASSLQGQNEQYF | TGTGCCAGCAGCTTACAGGGCCAGAACGAGCAGTACTTC
TRBJ2-6 | . | TRBD1 | TRBV12-3/TRBV12-4 | CASSSQGARGSGANVPTF | TGTGCCAGCAGTTCTCAGGGGGCCCGGGGGTCTGGGGCCAACGTCCCGACTTTC
TRBJ2-1 | . | . | TRBV6-1 | CASRTSVGSYNEQFF | TGTGCCAGCAGAACCTCGGTTGGCTCCTACAATGAGCAGTTCTTC
TRBJ1-1 | . | . | TRBV7-9 | CASSRGTPTEAFF | TGTGCCAGCAGCCGCGGGACTCCCACTGAAGCTTTCTTT
TRBJ2-7 | many | . | TRBV27 | CASSSTVWGSYEQYF | TGTGCCAGCAGTTCGACAGTGTGGGGATCCTACGAGCAGTACTTC
TRBJ2-3 | few | . | TRBV7-2 | CASSLEAGLLTDTQYF | TGTGCCAGCAGCTTAGAGGCGGGCTTACTCACAGATACGCAGTATTTT
TRBJ2-4 | . | TRBD2 | TRBV7-3 | CASSLSASGEGIQYF | TGTGCCAGCAGCTTAAGCGCTAGCGGGGAGGGCATTCAGTACTTC
TRBJ2-3 | few | TRBD1 | TRBV20-1 | CSARGPDRARNTQYF | TGCAGTGCTAGAGGCCCCGACAGGGCGAGAAATACGCAGTATTTT
TRBJ2-5 | . | . | TRBV5-1 | CASSLSQGSETQYF | TGCGCCAGCAGCTTGAGTCAGGGAAGCGAGACCCAGTACTTC
TRBJ2-1 | many | . | TRBV5-1 | CASSLVGSEQFF | TGCGCCAGCAGCTTGGTCGGGAGTGAGCAGTTCTTC
TRBJ1-1 | many | . | TRBV28 | CASSPLLTEAFF | TGTGCCAGCAGCCCTCTACTGACTGAAGCTTTCTTT
TRBJ1-5 | . | . | TRBV7-9 | CASSSIDQPQHF | TGTGCCAGCAGCTCCATAGATCAGCCCCAGCATTTT
TRBJ1-2 | . | . | TRBV18 | CASSPRTTNYGYTF | TGTGCCAGCTCACCACGGACAACAAACTATGGCTACACCTTC
TRBJ1-1 | . | . | TRBV12-3/TRBV12-4 | CASSLGGRPEAFF | TGTGCCAGCAGTTTAGGGGGGCGCCCTGAAGCTTTCTTT
TRBJ2-1 | . | . | TRBV5-1 | CASSFPGSNEQFF | TGCGCCAGCAGCTTCCCCGGATCAAATGAGCAGTTCTTC
TRBJ2-1 | . | TRBD2 | TRBV7-2 | CASSLGWRGRALDEQFF | TGTGCCAGCAGCTTAGGGTGGCGCGGGAGGGCCTTGGATGAGCAGTTCTTC
TRBJ2-3 | many | TRBD1 | TRBV29-1 | CSAWKDRGPDTQYF | TGCAGCGCTTGGAAGGACAGGGGACCAGATACGCAGTATTTT
TRBJ1-4 | . | . | TRBV5-1 | CASSLNPVRMGEKLFF | TGCGCCAGCAGCTTGAATCCGGTCAGGATGGGAGAAAAACTGTTTTTT
TRBJ1-1 | . | . | TRBV6-2/TRBV6-3 | CASNPQGHTEAFF | TGTGCCAGCAACCCGCAGGGGCACACTGAAGCTTTCTTT
TRBJ2-1 | few | . | TRBV7-2 | CASSSEQKRYNEQFF | TGTGCCAGCAGCTCGGAGCAAAAAAGATACAATGAGCAGTTCTTC
TRBJ1-6 | few | TRBD1 | TRBV4-1 | CASSQGQGVNSPLHF | TGCGCCAGCAGCCAAGGACAGGGTGTTAATTCACCCCTCCACTTT
TRBJ2-1 | many | . | TRBV5-6 | CASSGDVDNEQFF | TGTGCCAGCAGCGGGGATGTTGACAATGAGCAGTTCTTC